What follows are 31 T cell receptor beta chains derived from one specimen sequenced in a study of T cells expressing NK-cell markers. One entry per CDR3 protein, without DNA, is what TCRdb gives after re-calling the 5' RACE reads. Across around 380,000 distinct CDR3 sequences, the top ten clones capture over 8.5% of the sample. Input material: blood T cells: a sorted CD56 or NKG2C T cell subset, CD4+ or CD8+ T cells, or bulk PBMC T cells (not recorded which). These receptors all come from a woman between 45 and 65 years old in good health.

The V call is TRBV11-3, the J call TRBJ2-7; as DNA is missing, the TRBD2 call by TCRdb cannot be tested. Germline lookup yields CDR1 SGHNT and CDR2 YENEEA. The CDR3 runs 16 residues. The CDR3 reads CASSLSAASGFYEQYF.

This chain connects TRBV4-2 to TRBJ1-6. This CDR3 region has 17 residues. The germline V gene encodes CDR1 LGHNA and CDR2 YNFKEQ. CDR3 in amino acids: CASSQDQGGSYNSPLHF.

This chain uses TRBV5-1 with TRBJ2-5; TCRdb's D call, TRBD2, is unchecked because there is no DNA. The CDR3 is 16 amino acids. Looked up from germline, CDR1 is SGHRS and CDR2 is YFSETQ. CDR3 amino acids: CASSLVASGSGETQYF.

The V call is TRBV7-9, the J call TRBJ2-3; there is no DNA to check the TCRdb D call of TRBD1. Germline CDR1 is SEHNR and CDR2 is FQNEAQ (reference sequence). This CDR3 is 15 amino acids long. This chain's CDR3 is CASSTGQGGTDTQYF. Looking up the rest from reference TRBV7-9 and TRBJ2-3 gives the full variable domain: DTGVSQNPRHKITKRGQNVTFRCDPISEHNRLYWYRQTLGQGPEFLTYFQNEAQLEKSRLLSDRFSAERPKGSFSTLEIQRTEQGDSAMYLCASSTGQGGTDTQYFGPGTRLTVL.

The chain combines TRBV12-3 or TRBV12-4 with TRBJ2-1; as DNA is missing, the TRBD2 call by TCRdb cannot be tested. This CDR3 has 16 amino acids. CDR3 amino acids: CASSFSFSGLYNEQFF.

The gene calls are TRBV9 and TRBJ2-5; TCRdb names TRBD1, which stays unverified in the absence of DNA. Germline values: CDR1 SGDLS, CDR2 YYNGEE. The CDR3 has 17 residues. The CDR3: CASSPSRPGPRLETQYF.

This rearrangement joins TRBV6-6 to TRBJ1-5. This CDR3 has 13 residues. Per germline, CDR1 MNHNY and CDR2 SVGAGI (reference sequence). CDR3 amino acids: CASSYQANQPQHF.

The chain is built from TRBV7-9 and TRBJ2-6. CDR1 is SEHNR and CDR2 is FQNEAQ in the germline V gene (reference sequence). This CDR3 spans 17 amino acids. The CDR3 loop is CASSLGDQGSGANVLTF.

This chain joins TRBV6-1 and TRBJ2-1; checking the TCRdb D call of TRBD2 is not possible without DNA. Germline assignment: CDR1 MNHNS and CDR2 SASEGT. This CDR3 spans 15 amino acids. The CDR3 reads CASRLTSGRGNEQFF.

V is TRBV9 and J is TRBJ2-1; there is no DNA to check the TCRdb D call of TRBD2. In germline, CDR1 is SGDLS, CDR2 YYNGEE. This CDR3 spans 13 amino acids. The CDR3 loop is CASGTSVINEQFF.

The chain has TRBV14 and TRBJ2-1; the TCRdb D gene call, TRBD2, has no DNA to confirm it. This CDR3 contains 20 residues. CDR1 and CDR2 (germline): SGHDN, FVKESK. The CDR3 spells CASSPRQASGSTTAYNEQFF.

The V gene is TRBV2, the J gene TRBJ2-7; TCRdb's D gene call, TRBD1, goes unchecked for lack of DNA. The germline V gene has CDR1 SNHLY and CDR2 FYNNEI. This CDR3 comprises 16 residues. This CDR3 reads CASSEVIGTATYEQYF.

This sequence joins TRBV11-3 and TRBJ2-1; TCRdb selects TRBD2, and the lack of DNA leaves this call unchecked. Looked up from germline, CDR1 is SGHNT and CDR2 is YENEEA. CDR3 length: 18 residues. CDR3 sequence: CASSLGLAGLLPYNEQFF.

The rearrangement uses TRBV24-1 and TRBJ2-1; TCRdb proposes TRBD1, but this gene call is untestable without DNA. Germline loops: CDR1 KGHDR, CDR2 SFDVKD. This CDR3 has 11 amino acids. CDR3 in amino acids: CATGGESEQFF.

The gene calls are TRBV20-1 and TRBJ2-1; TCRdb proposes TRBD1, but this gene call is untestable without DNA. Germline V gives CDR1 DFQATT, CDR2 SNEGSKA (reference sequence). The CDR3 loop spans 14 amino acids. The CDR3 sequence is CSGAGGIRRNEQFF.

The chain carries TRBV20-1 and TRBJ2-4; there is no DNA to check the TCRdb D call of TRBD1. Germline CDR1 and CDR2: DFQATT and SNEGSKA (reference sequence). There are 13 residues in the CDR3. The CDR3 here is CSARGGFGIIQYF.

The genes are TRBV5-6 and TRBJ2-1; TCRdb calls TRBD1, which cannot be checked without DNA. CDR1 is SGHDT, CDR2 YYEEEE, per germline. The CDR3 consists of 16 residues. CDR3: CASSLRLGRVYNEQFF.

The chain joins TRBV7-2 to TRBJ2-3. Per the germline V gene, CDR1 is SGHTA and CDR2 is FQGNSA. This CDR3 is built from 15 residues. CDR3: CASSPVTRPTDTQYF.

This sequence joins TRBV27 and TRBJ2-1; TCRdb names TRBD1, which stays unverified in the absence of DNA. The CDR3 length is 15 residues. Per germline, CDR1 MNHEY and CDR2 SMNVEV (reference sequence). The CDR3 is CASSPLPSSYNEQFF.

This chain connects TRBV25-1 to TRBJ1-2; with no DNA, the TCRdb D assignment of TRBD1 cannot be verified. The germline CDR1 and CDR2 sequences are MGHDK and SYGVNS. CDR3 length equals 13 residues. The CDR3 spells CATQGTGAEGYTF.

The chain carries TRBV20-1 and TRBJ1-3; without DNA, the TCRdb call of TRBD1 cannot be checked. Germline-derived CDR1 and CDR2 are DFQATT and SNEGSKA (reference sequence). The CDR3 has 12 residues. CDR3 residues: CSARGGGDTIYF.

The chain is built from TRBV12-3 or TRBV12-4 and TRBJ1-6. The CDR3 loop spans 14 amino acids. CDR3 protein: CASSLVDHNSPLHF.

The chain carries TRBV7-3 and TRBJ2-1; without DNA, the TCRdb call of TRBD1 cannot be checked. The CDR3 has 12 residues. CDR1 is SGHTA and CDR2 is FQGTGA in the germline V gene. This chain's CDR3 is CASSSVQGIRFF.

V usage is TRBV20-1 and J usage is TRBJ2-3. The germline CDR1 and CDR2 sequences are DFQATT and SNEGSKA (reference sequence). The CDR3 has 15 residues. The CDR3 protein is CSAISAATSTDTQYF.

This chain uses TRBV29-1 with TRBJ2-4; the TCRdb D gene call, TRBD1, has no DNA to confirm it. Germline assignment: CDR1 SQVTM and CDR2 ANQGSEA. This CDR3 region has 16 residues. The CDR3 sequence is CSVRDRAPRAKNIQYF.

The chain joins TRBV2 to TRBJ2-5. The CDR3 consists of 14 residues. From germline, CDR1 is SNHLY and CDR2 FYNNEI. The CDR3: CASSEGTHQETQYF.

The chain uses TRBV6-6 and TRBJ1-4. The CDR3 loop spans 14 amino acids. Germline V CDR1 and CDR2: MNHNY, SVGAGI (reference sequence). CDR3 amino acids: CASSYSRVTEKLFF.

V and J are TRBV3-1 and TRBJ2-1; TCRdb calls TRBD2, which cannot be checked without DNA. This CDR3 has 17 residues. Germline CDR1 LGHDT, CDR2 YNNKEL (reference sequence). CDR3 residues: CASSPLIAGVGYNEQFF.

This rearrangement joins TRBV5-1 to TRBJ1-1. Germline V gene sequence: CDR1 SGHRS, CDR2 YFSETQ. The CDR3 runs to 14 residues. CDR3 residues: CASSFRTQNTEAFF. Filled out from reference TRBV5-1 and TRBJ1-1, the complete variable domain reads KAGVTQTPRYLIKTRGQQVTLSCSPISGHRSVSWYQQTPGQGLQFLFEYFSETQRNKGNFPGRFSGRQFSNSRSEMNVSTLELGDSALYLCASSFRTQNTEAFFGQGTRLTVV.

CDR3 in amino acids: CASSSLAGGLDEQFF. The rearrangement uses TRBV27 and TRBJ2-1; TCRdb selects TRBD2, and the lack of DNA leaves this call unchecked. CDR3 length: 15 amino acids. Germline V gene lookup returns CDR1 MNHEY and CDR2 SMNVEV (reference sequence).

The rearrangement links TRBV12-3 or TRBV12-4 to TRBJ1-5; checking the TCRdb D call of TRBD1 is not possible without DNA. CDR3 length: 14 amino acids. CDR3 sequence reads: CASRQGVGGQPQHF.